Detailed here is one TCR beta chain. Its antigen remains unidentified. No base quality values were provided; no much bigger clone lies one nucleotide off. The time point tag for this specimen amounts to: after dendritic cell vaccination, including at tumor progression/relapse. Patients were selected on the basis of adequate residual fresh-frozen tumor tissue and more than two years of available survival data. An isocitrate dehydrogenase mutation was not carried by any of the glioblastoma patients, although molecular status was otherwise variable. PBMC were collected before vaccination, two weeks after the third vaccination, and at tumor progression when it occurred. Genomic DNA was extracted with the Qiagen DNeasy Blood extraction Kit. TCRB CDR3 regions were amplified from approximately 2 ug genomic DNA, or all available DNA if less, using the immunoSEQ assay. The multiplex PCR employed 60 forward primers targeting TCR V beta segments and 13 reverse primers targeting J beta segments. To estimate the number of reads per starting template, synthetic control templates were added to each sample at limiting dilution. Reads of 87 bp were generated by sequencing on the Illumina HiSeq System. As for the original processing: PCR and sequencing errors were removed by a nearest neighbor algorithm that merged closely related sequences. TCR overlap was measured as the percentage of unique tumor TCR beta sequences also present in the same patient's peripheral blood. The clones in this table, taken by TCRdb from immuneACCESS, are in-frame only. Not every clone is retained; where verified, under half of the shortfall comes from an unresolved V gene, and the cause of the rest is unknown. The V and J calls and clone size come from that table; D and trimming were worked out from the DNA. The sample table records about 76,000 clones; around 86% of these occur just once. The top ten constitute approximately 2.1% of the sample.

These data belong to a study of glioma-infiltrating T cells after dendritic cell vaccination (dated by TCRdb to 2016 to 2017). Regarding the complete study: The cohort comprised about 15 glioblastoma patients from Phase I and II dendritic cell vaccination trials, 9 newly diagnosed and 6 with recurrent disease. The vaccine was prepared from monocyte-derived dendritic cells that were cultured for more than six days with IL-4 and GM-CSF and then pulsed overnight with autologous tumor lysate. Survival after dendritic cell vaccination was correlated with TCR sequencing metrics, including TIL content and tumor-blood repertoire overlap. Patients received three intradermal dendritic cell vaccine injections at biweekly intervals in the arm below the axilla. Autologous tumor lysate-pulsed dendritic cell vaccination was administered to the patients between the early 2000s and the early 2010s. In glioblastoma patients vaccinated with dendritic cells, deep sequencing of TCR beta CDR3 regions served to measure the amount of tumor-infiltrating lymphocytes and to compare repertoires between tumor and blood.

The junction carries 15 bases between V and J, which are trimmed by 7 bases and 6 bases respectively. The germline V gene yields SNHLY for CDR1 and FYNNEI for CDR2. Its CDR3 holds 13 amino acids, cysteine through phenylalanine. The CDR3 DNA has 39 bases and is translated from base 1. Overall study outcomes, separate from this receptor: TCR clonality showed no direct relationship with survival, which suggests that a diverse polyclonal response may matter. The cohort was small and heterogeneous, only a few patients had full blood and tumor sets, and even fewer had initial-recurrent tumor pairs. After dendritic cell vaccination, a higher estimated pretreatment TIL content predicted longer time to progression and longer overall survival. The response model built on TCR overlap across three groups was characterized as speculative, with prospective validation still needed.

The clonotype was recovered from a human donor with glioblastoma. The specimen was blood, collected after dendritic cell vaccination. The V and J segments used are TRBV2 and TRBJ1-2; perhaps TRBD1 is the D gene, with 5 bases matching. CDR3 sequence: CASKLFQDNGYTF. The nucleotide sequence reads TGTGCCAGCAAACTTTTCCAGGACAATGGCTACACCTTC.